This T cell receptor beta chain originates from a study of blood T cell repertoires in COVID-19. This CDR3 comprises 13 residues. Looked up from germline, CDR1 is DFQATT and CDR2 is SNEGSKA (reference sequence). Deletions cut 3 bases from V and 10 bases from J, with 18 bases between. Participant reports of clinical history set cohort assignment. In the original workflow: Reference gene primers were amplified, and this amplification served to estimate nucleated cell counts. Clones were sequenced by immunoSEQ multiplex PCR, and TCRdb holds only the in-frame ones, with some missing. V and J calls and clone size are those listed in that table; D and trimming were worked out from the DNA. The data hold 350,000 to 450,000 clones, with 89% observed a single time.

The sequencing sample was made of PBMCs or T cells enriched from blood (not recorded which). The chain carries TRBV20-1 and TRBJ1-1, with D perhaps matching TRBD1 (5 bases). This clonotype was sampled from a woman under 40 who had recovered from COVID-19. CDR3 amino acids: CSASPGHPRRAFF. The CDR3 DNA reads TGCAGTGCTAGTCCAGGGCATCCTCGAAGAGCTTTCTTT.